The next 30 T cell receptor beta chains were all read from a single sample in a study of vaccination and CD4 T cells after COVID-19. As to treatment: approximately 11-day PBMC culture with coronavirus spike peptide pools or control peptides (ViraFEST assay). Prior to the COVID-19 pandemic (2011-2018), the unexposed donor's CD4+ T cells were collected. These receptors have no identified antigens. Cultured CD4+ T cell DNA was sequenced using the Oncomine TCR Beta short-read assay. Each CDR3 protein gets one entry after TCRdb re-called the PCR reads with MiXCR. The sample records approximately 7,700 distinct CDR3 sequences, approximately 60% being singletons. The sample taken for sequencing was CD4+ T cells from blood, cultured in vitro. Every receptor here comes from a human donor in good health.

The V and J genes are TRBV5-4 and TRBJ2-3; 10 nucleotides agree with TRBD2. CDR1 SGHNT and CDR2 YYREEE come from the germline V gene (reference sequence). With V trimmed by 4 bases and J by 3 bases, 5 bases remained unmatched. The CDR3 consists of 15 residues. This CDR3 reads CASSKRGGLTDTQYF. As DNA, the CDR3 is TGTGCCAGCAGCAAGCGGGGGGGCCTGACAGATACGCAGTATTTT.

The rearrangement uses TRBV6-2 or TRBV6-3 and TRBJ1-1; 8 bases are shared with TRBD1. The CDR3 consists of 14 residues. Germline loops: CDR1 MNHEY, CDR2 SVGEGT. The V and J ends lost 6 bases and 1 base, in that order; junction bases with no gene match: 4. CDR3: CASRKQGENTEAFF. DNA of the CDR3: TGTGCCAGCAGAAAACAGGGGGAGAACACTGAAGCTTTCTTT.

This clonotype appeared once. The chain carries TRBV20-1 and TRBJ1-1; D remains unclear. The CDR3 contains 14 residues. V was shortened by 3 bases and J by 1 base, with 12 bases between the two germline ends. Germline V gives CDR1 DFQATT, CDR2 SNEGSKA (reference sequence). CDR3 coding DNA: TGCAGTGCTAGGGAGGCACAAAGGAACACTGAAGCTTTCTTT. The encoded protein is CSAREAQRNTEAFF.

This clonotype was seen a few times. The chain recombines TRBV20-1 with TRBJ2-1; 10 nucleotides align to TRBD2. This CDR3 has 19 amino acids. V lost 7 bases to trimming and J lost 4 bases; unmatched junction nucleotides: 22. Per germline, CDR1 DFQATT and CDR2 SNEGSKA (reference sequence). Written as DNA, the CDR3 is TGCAGTGGGTGGATATTTCGGGTAGCGGGAGGACGGGGATACAATGAGCAGTTCTTC. As protein: CSGWIFRVAGGRGYNEQFF.

The CDR3 nucleotides read TGTGCCAGCAGCCCAGGAGGGGCCGGAACCTACGAGCAGTACTTC. Its translation is CASSPGGAGTYEQYF. This rearrangement joins TRBV27 to TRBJ2-7; perhaps TRBD2 as D (6 bases). CDR1 and CDR2 from the germline V gene are MNHEY and SMNVEV (reference sequence). The CDR3 loop spans 15 amino acids. Deletions cut 6 bases from V and 2 bases from J, with 17 bases between.

This chain joins TRBV11-2 and TRBJ1-2; D remains unclear. V was trimmed by 0 bases and J by 8 bases, leaving 16 bases between them. Germline V gives CDR1 SGHAT, CDR2 FQNNGV. This CDR3 has 15 residues. CDR3 DNA sequence: TGTGCCAGCAGCTTAGAAGGCCGAGGTTACGACGGCTACACCTTC. This codes for CASSLEGRGYDGYTF.

This clonotype was observed a few times. This chain connects TRBV7-2 to TRBJ2-1, with 10 positions matching TRBD2. The CDR3 spans 16 residues. The V gene's germline CDR1 is SGHTA and CDR2 FQGNSA. J was trimmed by 6 bases and V by 3 bases; bases with no gene match: 8. The CDR3: CASSFRLAGVGNEQFF. The CDR3 DNA sequence: TGTGCCAGCAGCTTTCGTCTAGCGGGAGTGGGCAATGAGCAGTTCTTC. Using reference TRBV7-2 and TRBJ2-1 for the parts outside the CDR3, the full variable domain is GAGVSQSPSNKVTEKGKDVELRCDPISGHTALYWYRQSLGQGLEFLIYFQGNSAPDKSGLPSDRFSAERTGGSVSTLTIQRTQQEDSAVYLCASSFRLAGVGNEQFFGPGTRLTVL.

This rearrangement joins TRBV20-1 to TRBJ1-4; D possibly corresponds to TRBD1 (5 bases). The CDR3 covers 13 residues. Trimming cost V 6 bases and J 5 bases, with 13 bases left between them. The germline V gene has CDR1 DFQATT and CDR2 SNEGSKA (reference sequence). CDR3 DNA sequence: TGCAGTGCAGGACACGGGGGGAATGAAAAACTGTTTTTT. Amino acids: CSAGHGGNEKLFF.

The chain joins TRBV20-1 to TRBJ2-1; 12 bases are shared with TRBD2. V shed 5 bases, J shed 4 bases, and the junction held 12 bases outside the gene matches. Germline CDR1 and CDR2: DFQATT and SNEGSKA (reference sequence). The CDR3 extends over 17 amino acids. The CDR3 DNA follows: TGCAGTGCTCCGCTAGCGGGGGGGGGCTGGGGGTACAATGAGCAGTTCTTC. Amino acids: CSAPLAGGGWGYNEQFF.

The CDR3 spells CASSPDRGSGNTIYF. The CDR3 bases are TGCGCCAGCAGCCCCGATCGGGGTTCCGGAAACACCATATATTTT. V is TRBV4-3 and J is TRBJ1-3, with unresolved D. With 4 bases removed from V and 4 bases from J, the gap between germline ends came to 14 bases. There are 15 residues in the CDR3. CDR1 and CDR2 (germline): LGHNA, YSLEER.

This clonotype was found a few times. This chain uses TRBV10-3 with TRBJ2-3, with 10 nucleotides matching TRBD1. Germline loops: CDR1 ENHRY, CDR2 SYGVKD. This CDR3 has 14 amino acids. The CDR3 DNA is TGTGCTACCATACGACAGGGGGCAATAGATACGCAGTATTTT. This encodes CATIRQGAIDTQYF.

Written as DNA, the CDR3 is TGTGCCACTGGGAATAACCTGAACACTGAAGCTTTCTTT. Encoded protein: CATGNNLNTEAFF. The chain combines TRBV19 with TRBJ1-1; D gene uncertain. The germline V gene has CDR1 LNHDA and CDR2 SQIVND (reference sequence). V was clipped by 10 bases and J by 0 bases, with 12 bases between them. The CDR3 spans 13 residues.

This sequence joins TRBV11-2 and TRBJ1-2, with a possible D match to TRBD1 (5 bases). The CDR3 spans 13 residues. The V end lost 5 bases, the J end lost 5 bases, and 12 bases lay between the germline ends. Germline values: CDR1 SGHAT, CDR2 FQNNGV. The CDR3 DNA reads as TGTGCCAGCAGCGGGACGGCAATATATGGCTACACCTTC. Protein: CASSGTAIYGYTF.

This clonotype showed up just a few times. CDR3 residues: CASRPADIPTGELFF. In DNA form, the CDR3 reads TGTGCCAGCAGGCCCGCGGATATCCCAACCGGGGAGCTGTTTTTT. This chain links TRBV12-3 or TRBV12-4 with TRBJ2-2; no clear D gene. This CDR3 spans 15 amino acids. V shed 6 bases and J shed 5 bases, with 16 bases lying between them.

Of note for this clonotype: At one end, the junction sequence differs from germline, possibly due to a read error. The chain uses TRBV7-2 and TRBJ1-1; 11 positions agree with TRBD1. CDR3 length equals 15 residues. Germline-derived CDR1 and CDR2 are SGHTA and FQGNSA. The CDR3 DNA sequence: TGCGCCAGCAGCCAAGGGACAGGGGGTAGTGCTGAAGCTTTCTTT. Protein product: CASSQGTGGSAEAFF. The entire variable domain, with the rest obtained from reference TRBV7-2 and TRBJ1-1, is as follows: GAGVSQSPSNKVTEKGKDVELRCDPISGHTALYWYRQSLGQGLEFLIYFQGNSAPDKSGLPSDRFSAERTGGSVSTLTIQRTQQEDSAVYLCASSQGTGGSAEAFFGQGTRLTVV.

The chain joins TRBV19 to TRBJ1-1; a possible D gene is TRBD1 (5 bases). This CDR3 contains 17 residues. Trimming pared 5 bases from V and 0 bases from J, leaving 19 bases between. Germline V lookup: CDR1 LNHDA, CDR2 SQIVND (reference sequence). The chain's CDR3 is CASSGSRQSRVNTEAFF. The CDR3 coding sequence is TGTGCCAGTAGTGGCTCCCGACAGAGCAGGGTGAACACTGAAGCTTTCTTT.

This clonotype came up a few times. The chain has TRBV7-8 and TRBJ1-5; tentative D call: TRBD1 (5 bases). V was pared by 5 bases and J by 2 bases, with 13 bases between. The CDR3 loop spans 15 amino acids. Germline V gives CDR1 SGHVS, CDR2 FQNEAQ. In DNA form, the CDR3 reads TGTGCCAGCAGCCCCATTGGGGGAGGCAATCAGCCCCAGCATTTT. It translates to CASSPIGGGNQPQHF.

V is TRBV28 and J is TRBJ1-1, with D tentatively TRBD1 (6 bases). This CDR3 has 18 amino acids. Between the trimmed V and J ends, which lost 6 bases and 3 bases, there was a span of 26 bases. CDR1 is MDHEN and CDR2 is SYDVKM in the germline V gene. Here the CDR3 reads CASSSYTGRRVRYTEAFF. DNA of the CDR3: TGTGCCAGCAGCTCGTATACAGGGAGGCGTGTAAGGTACACTGAAGCTTTCTTT.

This rearrangement joins TRBV5-1 to TRBJ2-2; 8 bases match TRBD1. Trimming at V came to 2 bases and at J to 7 bases, leaving 7 bases not matched to a gene. From germline, CDR1 is SGHRS and CDR2 YFSETQ. CDR3 length equals 15 residues. Here the CDR3 DNA reads TGCGCCAGCAGCTTAGCAGGGGGCAAAGGCGGGGAGCTGTTTTTT. Residues: CASSLAGGKGGELFF.

This chain links TRBV19 with TRBJ1-5; 7 bases are a match to TRBD1. V shed 0 bases, J shed 2 bases, and the junction held 4 bases outside the gene matches. Per germline, CDR1 LNHDA and CDR2 SQIVND (reference sequence). This CDR3 is 16 amino acids long. CDR3 nucleotides: TGTGCCAGTAGTATAGAACCCGGACAGGGCAATCAGCCCCAGCATTTT. It is translated as CASSIEPGQGNQPQHF.

The chain recombines TRBV25-1 with TRBJ1-6; D ambiguous. Germline CDR1 reads MGHDK; CDR2 reads SYGVNS. Trimming removed 5 bases from V and 4 bases from J, with 9 bases in between. This CDR3 spans 14 amino acids. CDR3 nucleotides: TGTGCCAGCAGTCCGGGTGGTTATAATTCACCCCTCCACTTT. Its translation: CASSPGGYNSPLHF.

This clonotype came up a few times. V and J are TRBV7-9 and TRBJ2-7; D not resolved. The CDR3 is 14 residues long. Trimming removed 5 bases from V and 7 bases from J, with 18 bases in between. Germline V gives CDR1 SEHNR, CDR2 FQNEAQ (reference sequence). The CDR3: CASSASAAGGEQYF. The CDR3 DNA reads as TGTGCCAGCAGCGCCTCGGCGGCCGGTGGGGAGCAGTACTTC. The full variable domain, in which reference TRBV7-9 and TRBJ2-7 provide the parts outside the CDR3, is DTGVSQNPRHKITKRGQNVTFRCDPISEHNRLYWYRQTLGQGPEFLTYFQNEAQLEKSRLLSDRFSAERPKGSFSTLEIQRTEQGDSAMYLCASSASAAGGEQYFGPGTRLTVT.

This clonotype was counted only a few times. The chain links TRBV6-1 to TRBJ1-2; weak D call: TRBD1 (6 bases). The V end was cut by 6 bases, the J end by 2 bases, with 10 bases between. Germline CDR1 MNHNS, CDR2 SASEGT. There are 13 residues in the CDR3. CDR3 protein: CASSPTGNYGYTF. CDR3 coding DNA: TGTGCCAGCAGCCCGACAGGAAACTATGGCTACACCTTC.

The chain joins TRBV5-4 to TRBJ1-6; TRBD1 matches 7 bases. V trimming: 4 bases; J trimming: 7 bases; junction bases outside the gene matches: 8. The CDR3 covers 15 residues. CDR1 is SGHNT and CDR2 is YYREEE in the germline V gene (reference sequence). In nucleotides, the CDR3 is TGTGCCAGCAGCGCCCCACAGGGGCAGAATTCACCCCTCCACTTT. The encoded protein is CASSAPQGQNSPLHF.

This clonotype turned up a few times. The J gene is TRBJ1-2, the V gene TRBV19; possible D gene TRBD1, 5 bases. CDR3 size: 12 residues. CDR1 is LNHDA and CDR2 is SQIVND in the germline V gene (reference sequence). Trimming removed 1 base from V and 5 bases from J, with 5 bases in between. This chain's CDR3 is CASSIAGYGYTF. The DNA of the CDR3 is TGTGCCAGTAGTATAGCAGGGTATGGCTACACCTTC.

This clonotype was seen a handful of times. CDR3: CATKGAVTNTGELFF. The DNA for the CDR3 is TGTGCCACCAAAGGGGCGGTAACTAACACCGGGGAGCTGTTTTTT. The chain recombines TRBV6-1 with TRBJ2-2; D possibly corresponds to TRBD1 (5 bases). Trimming removed 10 bases at V and 2 bases at J, with 17 bases between. CDR1 MNHNS and CDR2 SASEGT come from the germline V gene. The length of the CDR3 is 15 residues.

The V call is TRBV19, the J call TRBJ1-5; perhaps TRBD1 as D (5 bases). The CDR3 covers 15 residues. Trimming removed 0 bases from V and 3 bases from J, with 9 bases in between. The germline CDR1 and CDR2 sequences are LNHDA and SQIVND (reference sequence). The CDR3, as DNA: TGTGCCAGTAGTATAGATCAGGGCTCCAATCAGCCCCAGCATTTT. It is translated as CASSIDQGSNQPQHF.

V and J are TRBV11-2 and TRBJ2-3, with D possibly TRBD2 on 5 matching bases. V lost 4 bases and J 2 bases, leaving 13 bases between the germline ends. Germline V gene sequence: CDR1 SGHAT, CDR2 FQNNGV. This CDR3 is built from 15 residues. CDR3 residues: CASSSRGSDTDTQYF. In nucleotides, the CDR3 is TGTGCCAGCAGCTCCCGGGGTAGCGACACAGATACGCAGTATTTT.

This chain links TRBV6-5 with TRBJ2-3; unclear D gene. The CDR3 is 13 residues long. The germline V and J ends were trimmed by 4 bases and 3 bases, with 8 bases remaining between them. Germline V gene data show CDR1 as MNHEY and CDR2 as SVGAGI. The CDR3 reads CASSSTITDTQYF. The DNA for the CDR3 is TGTGCCAGCAGTTCAACGATTACAGATACGCAGTATTTT.

This sequence joins TRBV20-1 and TRBJ2-5; TRBD2 matches at 9 bases. CDR3 length: 15 amino acids. The germline CDR1 and CDR2 sequences are DFQATT and SNEGSKA (reference sequence). Losses at the gene ends were 2 bases for V and 4 bases for J; bases not matched to a gene: 8. The CDR3 DNA reads as TGCAGTGCTAGATATGGGACTAGCAAGCGAGAGACCCAGTACTTC. This codes for CSARYGTSKRETQYF.